The 2 T cell receptor beta chains listed next were all sequenced from one sample in a study of Ad26.COV2.S vaccination and SARS-CoV-2 variants. Noted treatment: roughly 20 received Ad26.COV2.S at low or high dose, single or two shots; about five received placebo; per-sample allocation not given. All samples were drawn on day 63, counting from the first vaccine or placebo injection. This table comes from immunoSEQ multiplex PCR, and its TCRdb copy is limited to in-frame clones, with some not included. The sample shows 440,000 or so clones, approximately 90% of them seen only once. The sequencing used peripheral blood, collected in a trial of Ad26.COV2.S vaccine versus placebo. The receptor source for this set is a person aged 18-60 years who received the Ad26.COV2.S COVID-19 vaccine or a placebo.

The V gene is TRBV5-8, the J gene TRBJ1-1; D unclear. CDR3 length equals 14 residues. V was cut by 1 base and J by 0 bases, with 7 bases left in between. Germline V gene sequence: CDR1 SGHTS, CDR2 YDEGEE. In nucleotides, the CDR3 is TGTGCCAGCAGCTTGACTACCCTGAACACTGAAGCTTTCTTT. Amino acids: CASSLTTLNTEAFF.

The genes are TRBV20-1 and TRBJ2-7; no clear D. The CDR3 contains 13 residues. The V gene lost 3 bases and the J gene lost 0 bases, with 9 bases spanning the gap. Germline loops: CDR1 DFQATT, CDR2 SNEGSKA (reference sequence). The CDR3 DNA reads as TGCAGTGCTAGTTTCGGTAGCTCCTACGAGCAGTACTTC. Its translation: CSASFGSSYEQYF.